This TCR beta chain was captured by sequencing in a study of blood T cells in healthy people across ages. Study-wide results and limits: Age showed a roughly linear inverse relationship with TCR beta diversity per million T cells. For the donors, CMV status was unknown and possibly confounded expanded clonotype changes. The percentage of naive T cells correlated strongly with TCR beta diversity.

There are a few counts of this clonotype. Its target is not known. There were at least 6 micrograms of total RNA extracted from every sample. The CDR3 covers 18 residues. Germline lookup yields CDR1 LGHDT and CDR2 YNNKEL (reference sequence). V gave up 4 bases and J gave up 0 bases, with 19 bases separating them. Next came a second PCR, run for about 6 to 11 cycles, which used a sample-barcoded 5' primer along with a J-beta primer mix. One entry per CDR3 protein, called by TCRdb with MiXCR from the 5' RACE reads. Of hundreds of thousands of distinct CDR3 sequences in the sample, around 50% were seen once.

V gene TRBV3-1 combines with J gene TRBJ2-1; tentative D call: TRBD2 (6 bases). Sample: blood. This TCR was sampled from a man aged 80 or over in good health. The CDR3 loop is CASSPIGTSLSSYNEQFF. DNA for the CDR3: TGTGCCAGCAGCCCAATCGGGACTTCCTTGAGCTCCTACAATGAGCAGTTCTTC.